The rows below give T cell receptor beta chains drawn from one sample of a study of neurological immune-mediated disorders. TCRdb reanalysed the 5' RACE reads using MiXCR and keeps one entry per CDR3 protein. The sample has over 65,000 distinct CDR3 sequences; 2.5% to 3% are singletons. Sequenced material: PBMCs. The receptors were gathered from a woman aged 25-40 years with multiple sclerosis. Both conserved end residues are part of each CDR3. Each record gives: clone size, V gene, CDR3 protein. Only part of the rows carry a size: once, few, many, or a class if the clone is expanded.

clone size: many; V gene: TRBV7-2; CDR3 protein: CASSYDSLNTEAFF
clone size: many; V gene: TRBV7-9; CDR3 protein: CASSLTPSLEQFF
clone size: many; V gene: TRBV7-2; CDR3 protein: CASSPQQVTRTEAFF
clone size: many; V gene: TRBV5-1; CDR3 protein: CASSLRGRGVDEQFF
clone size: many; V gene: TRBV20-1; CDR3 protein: CSARLFGLAGDVSNEQFF
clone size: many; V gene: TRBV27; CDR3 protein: CASSLRGRGSPLHF
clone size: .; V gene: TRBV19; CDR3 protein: CASSYGDPYGYTF
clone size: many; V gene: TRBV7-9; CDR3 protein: CASSLALRGTSTYEQYF
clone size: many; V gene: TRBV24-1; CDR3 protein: CATSDPTGPRRDEQFF
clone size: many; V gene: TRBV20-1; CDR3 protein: CSAIKGAIYQETQYF
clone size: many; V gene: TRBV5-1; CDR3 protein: CASSLSQGAVTDTQYF
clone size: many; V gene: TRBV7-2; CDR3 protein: CASSSGARLAGPTDTQYF
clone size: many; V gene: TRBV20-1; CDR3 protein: CSARELAGSSYEQYF
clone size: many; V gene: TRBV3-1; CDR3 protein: CASSQVGTMGQKEQFF
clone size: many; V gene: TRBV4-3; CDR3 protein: CASSQAIAGGLYEQYF
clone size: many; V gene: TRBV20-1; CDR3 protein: CSAGERGMGEQYF
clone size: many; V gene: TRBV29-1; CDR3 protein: CSARTSSDEAFF
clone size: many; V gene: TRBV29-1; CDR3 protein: CSVEDWGDGGTYEQYF
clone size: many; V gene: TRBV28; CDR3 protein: CASSPTRQGNYGYTF
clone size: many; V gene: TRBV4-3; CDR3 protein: CATASGRTSNTGELFF
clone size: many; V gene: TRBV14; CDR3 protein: CASSYTGPQTDTQYF
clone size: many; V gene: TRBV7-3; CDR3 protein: CASSFQGGITDTQYF
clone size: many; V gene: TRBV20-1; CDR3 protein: CSARQGFNEKLFF
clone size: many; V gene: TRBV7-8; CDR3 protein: CASSLSGGSEQFF
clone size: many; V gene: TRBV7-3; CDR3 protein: CASSPGTGPVDTQYF